This T cell receptor (beta chain) was sequenced during a study of T-cell reconstitution after alpha-beta-depleted transplantation in children. Study conclusions and caveats: There were reportedly several hundred expanded graft clones from which alpha-beta T cells came about two months after transplant. Once a year had passed after transplant, T-cell counts and diversity came mostly from newly produced T cells. High day-60 TCRbeta diversity in some patients came from surviving recipient T cells and thymic progenitors.

Remarks on this clonotype: No antigen is known for it.

The germline V gene encodes CDR1 SEHNR and CDR2 FQNEAQ (reference sequence). V was shortened by 4 bases and J by 2 bases, with 12 bases between the two germline ends. CDR3 size: 16 residues. Unique molecular identifiers were incorporated during preparation of the TCRbeta library. TCRdb recomputed calls from the PCR reads with MiXCR, one row per CDR3 protein. The sample holds about 140,000 distinct CDR3 sequences; 8% to 10% are singletons and the top ten take 15% to 20%. The chain combines TRBV7-9 with TRBJ2-6; tentative D call: TRBD2 (5 bases). The receptor comes from a female patient aged 2-9 years who had a stem cell transplant for congenital amegakaryocytic thrombocytopenia, so the T cells may come from the graft donor. The input for sequencing was PBMCs, mostly from graft donor cells, taken 180 days after TCRalphabeta/CD19-depleted stem cell transplant. The DNA for the CDR3 is TGTGCCAGCAGCTCGGGGATCCAGACTGGGGCCAACGTCCTGACTTTC. Amino acid sequence: CASSSGIQTGANVLTF. The full variable domain, in which reference TRBV7-9 and TRBJ2-6 provide the parts outside the CDR3, is DTGVSQNPRHKITKRGQNVTFRCDPISEHNRLYWYRQTLGQGPEFLTYFQNEAQLEKSRLLSDRFSAERPKGSFSTLEIQRTEQGDSAMYLCASSSGIQTGANVLTFGAGSRLTVL.